The 14 T cell receptor beta chains below all came from one sample that was sequenced in a study of cytomegalovirus exposure and HLA in healthy donors. The primer mix had 60 Vbeta and 13 Jbeta primers. Here immunoSEQ multiplex PCR was the method, and the copy in TCRdb shows in-frame clones only, minus some. The sample yields 130,000 or so clones, 75% seen once. Sequenced input: PBMCs. The source of these receptors is a man between 40 and 49 years old in good health and CMV-seronegative.

This clone was seen more than once but under ten times. This chain connects TRBV6-5 to TRBJ1-2; D not certain. The CDR3 is 13 residues long. Germline V gene data show CDR1 as MNHEY and CDR2 as SVGAGI. The V and J ends lost 7 bases and 1 base respectively, with 10 bases between them. The CDR3 DNA reads as TGTGCCAGCACCCACAGAGATAACTATGGCTACACCTTC. Amino acids: CASTHRDNYGYTF.

This clone was detected once. V and J are TRBV30 and TRBJ1-2; 9 bases are a match to TRBD1. The CDR3 is made up of 13 amino acids. From germline, CDR1 is GTSNPN and CDR2 SVGIG (reference sequence). CDR3: CAQSPGQGLSGTF. DNA for the CDR3: TGTGCGCAGAGTCCGGGACAGGGCCTCTCAGGAACCTTC.

J is TRBJ2-3 and V is TRBV7-2; 8 nucleotides match TRBD2. V lost 4 bases to trimming and J lost 4 bases; unmatched junction nucleotides: 7. This CDR3 contains 15 residues. Germline V lookup: CDR1 SGHTA, CDR2 FQGNSA. The CDR3 bases are TGTGCCAGCAGCTCAGGACTAGCACGGGCAGATACGCAGTATTTT. Amino acids: CASSSGLARADTQYF.

V is TRBV7-8 and J is TRBJ1-2; 9 bases are a match to TRBD1. J lost 5 bases, V lost 2 bases, and 3 bases had no gene match. Germline V gives CDR1 SGHVS, CDR2 FQNEAQ. This CDR3 comprises 14 residues. Here the CDR3 reads CASSLSGQGYGYTF. The CDR3 region has the DNA TGTGCCAGCAGCTTATCCGGACAGGGGTATGGCTACACCTTC. The full variable domain, completed using reference TRBV7-8 and TRBJ1-2, is GAGVSQSPRYKVAKRGQDVALRCDPISGHVSLFWYQQALGQGPEFLTYFQNEAQLDKSGLPSDRFFAERPEGSVSTLKIQRTQQEDSAVYLCASSLSGQGYGYTFGSGTRLTVV.

The V call is TRBV2, the J call TRBJ2-1, with D tentatively TRBD2 (6 bases). The CDR3 length is 18 residues. Trimming pared 4 bases from V and 0 bases from J, leaving 19 bases between. Germline V CDR1 and CDR2: SNHLY, FYNNEI. CDR3 bases: TGTGCCAGCAGTGCTACCCCCGGGGAGGCTAGCTCCTACAATGAGCAGTTCTTC. Translating gives CASSATPGEASSYNEQFF.

The chain links TRBV4-3 to TRBJ1-1; D uncertain. The CDR3 totals 14 residues. Germline lookup yields CDR1 LGHNA and CDR2 YSLEER. Trimming left V 0 bases short and J 3 bases short, with 8 bases between. The CDR3 region has the DNA TGCGCCAGCAGCCAAGATGGGAGGGACACTGAAGCTTTCTTT. It specifies CASSQDGRDTEAFF.

CDR3 bases: TGTGCCAGCAGCTACGACACCACCTCGACAGGAAACACCATATATTTT. This gives the protein CASSYDTTSTGNTIYF. The gene calls are TRBV5-6 and TRBJ1-3; D is ambiguous. Trimming pared 3 bases from V and 4 bases from J, leaving 17 bases between. CDR1 SGHDT and CDR2 YYEEEE come from the germline V gene. The CDR3 is made up of 16 amino acids.

This clone came up a few times. This chain links TRBV6-5 with TRBJ1-2; D unclear. V was cut by 4 bases and J by 8 bases, with 17 bases left in between. Germline loops: CDR1 MNHEY, CDR2 SVGAGI. The CDR3 has 14 amino acids. The CDR3 spells CASSSTDRVRGYTF. The CDR3, as DNA: TGTGCCAGCAGTTCCACTGACCGCGTGAGGGGCTACACCTTC.

About this clone itself: This specimen includes other DNA sequences encoding the same CDR3. The V call is TRBV5-1, the J call TRBJ2-7; 8 bases align to TRBD1. CDR3 length: 14 amino acids. Germline V gene lookup returns CDR1 SGHRS and CDR2 YFSETQ. The ends lost 4 bases at V and 0 bases at J; junction bases unmatched: 3. The CDR3 is CASSPTGGSYEQYF. DNA for the CDR3: TGCGCCAGCAGCCCTACAGGGGGCTCCTACGAGCAGTACTTC.

As for this clone: The junction and the germline gene differ at one end; a read error may be behind it. This chain links TRBV5-4 with TRBJ2-7, with TRBD1 matching over 7 bases. Germline loops: CDR1 SGHNT, CDR2 YYREEE (reference sequence). This CDR3 has 15 amino acids. CDR3 region: CASSQGTVPSDEQYF. The CDR3 bases are TGTGCCAGCAGCCAAGGGACAGTCCCCTCCGACGAGCAGTACTTC.

V usage is TRBV19 and J usage is TRBJ1-5, with D unresolved. The V end lost 9 bases, the J end lost 12 bases, and 6 bases lay between the germline ends. The length of the CDR3 is 8 residues. Germline CDR1 is LNHDA and CDR2 is SQIVND (reference sequence). The CDR3 bases are TGTGCCAGCTGTCTCCAGCATTTT. Translated: CASCLQHF.

V gene TRBV25-1 combines with J gene TRBJ1-3, with no clear D. There are 14 residues in the CDR3. Per germline, CDR1 MGHDK and CDR2 SYGVNS. The ends were cut back, 6 bases at V and 0 bases at J, with 9 bases in the middle. CDR3 DNA sequence: TGTGCCAGCAGGAGTGAAAGCTCTGGAAACACCATATATTTT. Translated: CASRSESSGNTIYF. The variable domain in full, with the rest retrieved from reference TRBV25-1 and TRBJ1-3, is EADIYQTPRYLVIGTGKKITLECSQTMGHDKMYWYQQDPGMELHLIHYSYGVNSTEKGDLSSESTVSRIRTEHFPLTLESARPSHTSQYLCASRSESSGNTIYFGEGSWLTVV.

The chain couples TRBV5-1 to TRBJ1-1, with D unresolved. The CDR3 covers 14 residues. Germline V gene sequence: CDR1 SGHRS, CDR2 YFSETQ. The V gene lost 7 bases and the J gene lost 7 bases, with 20 bases spanning the gap. In DNA, the CDR3 is TGCGCCAGCTCGGATTTCCCCGGGGATTATGAAGCTTTCTTT. Translated, it gives CASSDFPGDYEAFF.

This chain links TRBV5-6 with TRBJ1-6; a weak D match, TRBD1 (5 bases). Deletions cut 6 bases from V and 7 bases from J, with 14 bases between. Per the germline V gene, CDR1 is SGHDT and CDR2 is YYEEEE. The CDR3 has 14 residues. The CDR3 bases are TGTGCCAGCATATCGCGCAGGGTAAATTCACCCCTCCACTTT. Its protein is CASISRRVNSPLHF.